This TCR beta chain was sequenced for a study of human thymus T cells. Assay: immunoSEQ multiplex PCR; the TCRdb copy retains only in-frame clones and omits some. This sample yields roughly 54,000 clones, of which 94% are seen a single time; almost 6% belongs to the top ten. A note on this clone: Its target is unknown.

Donation was from healthy Finnish infants who were having corrective surgery that addressed congenital heart defects. During surgery, roughly 0.5-1 mL peripheral blood was drawn from four of eight donors. The germline CDR1 and CDR2 sequences are SEHNR and FQNEAQ (reference sequence). The CDR3 is 16 residues long. V lost 5 bases and J lost 6; bases outside the gene matches: 14. Study-wide points: V and J genes seemed to be used with bias in thymic and blood repertoires.

This clonotype originated in a boy less than two years old with a congenital heart defect but otherwise immunologically healthy. V and J are TRBV7-9 and TRBJ2-3, with 7 bases matching TRBD1. Sequencing input: blood. The CDR3 nucleotides read TGTGCCAGCAGCCCAGGCGGAGACAGGGCATCTGATACGCAGTATTTT. Its translation: CASSPGGDRASDTQYF.